This T cell receptor beta chain emerged from a study of T cells in Graves' hyperthyroidism and ophthalmopathy. Exclusions: uncontrolled infection, other autoimmune disease, pregnancy, lactation. There were TCR beta CDR3 regions amplified from RNA transcripts. HTBI primers drove first-round RT-PCR of the TCR CDR3. TCRdb recomputed calls from the multiplex PCR reads with MiXCR, one row per CDR3 protein. The sample shows 210,000 or so distinct CDR3 sequences, 17% of them seen only once. Sequenced material: blood. The source of this sequence is a man in his forties or fifties with Graves' hyperthyroidism.

The CDR3 protein is CASRLAGVYEQYF. DNA of the CDR3: TGTGCCAGCCGCCTGGCTGGGGTGTACGAGCAGTACTTC. The rearrangement links TRBV3-1 to TRBJ2-7; D remains ambiguous. The CDR3 runs to 13 residues. V lost 8 bases, J lost 4 bases, and 15 bases lay in between. Germline lookup yields CDR1 LGHDT and CDR2 YNNKEL (reference sequence).